This T cell receptor beta chain was retrieved from a study of shared clonotypes between healthy human individuals. The CDR3 is made up of 15 amino acids. V lost 1 base, J lost 9 bases, and 18 bases lay in between. In germline, CDR1 is SGHVS, CDR2 FQNEAQ. Data came from immunoSEQ multiplex PCR; TCRdb stores just in-frame clones and leaves some out. The table records under 1,100,000 clones, about 75% of them present only once. The TCR originated in a man aged 18-30 years in good health. The sample consisted of memory CD4+ T cells sorted from blood. Described subset: CD45RA-negative fraction. The V and J genes are TRBV7-8 and TRBJ1-1; D may be TRBD1 (6 bases). This CDR3 is CASSLVRDKGSQAFF. CDR3 bases: TGTGCCAGCAGCTTAGTCCGGGACAAGGGATCTCAAGCTTTCTTT.